This entry concerns a single TCR beta chain. The antigen is not known. The entry originates in a study of blood T cells in healthy people across ages. As for the study in general: There was about one barcoded beta molecule captured by template switching per two T cells.

The authors ran a second PCR of roughly 6 to 11 cycles using a sample-barcoded 5' primer and a J-beta primer mix. Each cDNA molecule received a tag from a template-switch adaptor that had 12 random nucleotides. Each CDR3 protein is one row after TCRdb ran MiXCR on the 5' RACE reads. The sample has about 1.4 million distinct CDR3 sequences; approximately 60% are singletons. Overall study results and limits: Naive T cell percentage showed a strong correlation with TCR beta diversity.

There are 13 residues in the CDR3. V shed 8 bases and J shed 7 bases, with 18 bases lying between them. CDR1 is SGHVS, CDR2 FNYEAQ, per germline. This chain joins TRBV7-6 and TRBJ2-7, with D possibly matching TRBD2 (6 bases). The clonotype originates from a man between 18 and 29 years old in good health. The sample was blood. The DNA of the CDR3 is TGTGCCAGCTCCCCCCCGGGAGATTTAGAGCAGTACTTC. As protein: CASSPPGDLEQYF.